Listed here is a single TCR beta chain. The sample comes from a study of blood T cell repertoires in COVID-19. Study summary: The United States, Italy and Spain supplied acute and convalescent COVID-19 samples. T cells, B-cell-depleted T cells, or PBMCs provided the cDNA or gDNA that served as material.

V lost 6 bases, J lost 8 bases, and 5 bases stayed unmatched. The germline V gene encodes CDR1 SNHLY and CDR2 FYNNEI. This CDR3 region has 13 residues. In the study's own analysis: The assay estimated nucleated cells by amplifying reference gene primers. The repertoire was sequenced with immunoSEQ multiplex PCR; TCRdb's copy has only in-frame clones and lacks some. V and J calls plus clone size are reproduced from that table; the DNA served to infer D and trimming. The table includes approximately 170,000 clones, around nine tenths detected once. The rearrangement links TRBV2 to TRBJ1-2; TRBD1 agrees at 11 bases. Input material: peripheral blood. The source is a man aged 65 to 85 with acute or convalescent COVID-19. Here the CDR3 reads CASSGRTGGGYTF. CDR3 DNA: TGTGCCAGCAGCGGCCGGACAGGGGGCGGCTACACCTTC.